Reported below is one T cell receptor (beta chain). Its antigen is unidentified. This record belongs to a study of shared clonotypes between healthy human individuals. About the research overall: CD8 memory received one plate per donor, CD8 naive two, CD4 memory three and CD4 naive three. Study-level findings and limits: Across subsets, estimated richness was generally greater for naive than for memory populations. When naive CD4 clonotypes were compared across a few donors, about 5% were shared. At large depth, rarefaction still showed sorted-subset sequencing to be incomplete.

TCRdb's copy holds only in-frame clones and misses some; the assay was immunoSEQ multiplex PCR. The data contain about 1 million clones, more than 60% of them singletons. The CDR3 runs 13 residues. V trimming: 2 bases; J trimming: 6 bases; junction bases outside the gene matches: 1. The V gene's germline CDR1 is MNHEY and CDR2 SVGAGI. The sequence derives from a man aged 18 to 30 in good health. Sequencing was performed on memory CD4+ T cells sorted from blood. The sample's subset: CD45RA-negative fraction. The rearrangement uses TRBV6-5 and TRBJ2-1, with 7 bases that match TRBD1. In DNA, the CDR3 is TGTGCCAGCAGTTACAACAGGGGCAATGAGCAGTTCTTC. It encodes CASSYNRGNEQFF.